This T cell receptor (beta chain) was profiled in a study of blood T cell repertoires in COVID-19. The ends lost 2 bases at V and 3 bases at J; junction bases unmatched: 14. CDR1 is LNHDA, CDR2 SQIVND, per germline (reference sequence). CDR3 length: 19 amino acids. Method: immunoSEQ multiplex PCR; TCRdb's copy keeps in-frame clones and lacks some. The sample carries 130,000 to 150,000 clones, roughly 87% recorded once. The V gene is TRBV19, the J gene TRBJ1-5; 9 bases are shared with TRBD1. Sequencing was carried out using peripheral blood. The clonotype originates from a man in his sixties or seventies with acute or convalescent COVID-19. Here the CDR3 reads CASSIPNSGTGHSNQPQHF. The CDR3 bases are TGTGCCAGTAGTATACCCAATTCCGGGACAGGGCATTCCAATCAGCCCCAGCATTTT.